This is a list of T cell receptor beta chains from one sample in a study of blood T cell repertoires in COVID-19. TCRdb's table, derived via immunoSEQ multiplex PCR, lists solely in-frame clones and lacks some. The sample consists of 150,000 to 200,000 clones, less than 85% of them appearing once. Sequencing was carried out using peripheral blood. These receptors were collected from a woman aged 55-70 years with COVID-19, enrolled during active disease. The CDR3 runs from the conserved cysteine through the conserved F or W. The order of the fields is V gene, clone size, J gene, D gene, CDR3 DNA, CDR3 protein. A D gene is named only where the DNA matches it firmly. Size values are once, few and many counts, or a class for expanded clones, and some rows have none.

V: TRBV5-1; size: .; J: TRBJ2-1; D: .; DNA: TGCGCCAGCAGCGTAGACAGGCTTAGCTCCTACAATGAGCAGTTCTTC; CDR3: CASSVDRLSSYNEQFF
V: TRBV5-1; size: once; J: TRBJ2-3; D: TRBD2; DNA: TGCGCCAGCAGCTTGGTCCCCGGGGGGGGGAAGGATACGCAGTATTTT; CDR3: CASSLVPGGGKDTQYF
V: TRBV2; size: .; J: TRBJ1-2; D: .; DNA: TGTGCCAGCAGCGGGGGAGAAGACTATGGCTACACCTTC; CDR3: CASSGGEDYGYTF
V: TRBV5-1; size: .; J: TRBJ2-5; D: TRBD2; DNA: TGCGCCAGCAGCTTGGTGGCTAGCGGGGGGTCCCAAGAGACCCAGTACTTC; CDR3: CASSLVASGGSQETQYF
V: TRBV19; size: .; J: TRBJ2-6; D: TRBD1; DNA: TGTGCCAGTAAGGGGGACAGGGGAGGGTCTGGGGCCAACGTCCTGACTTTC; CDR3: CASKGDRGGSGANVLTF
V: TRBV5-1; size: many; J: TRBJ1-2; D: TRBD1; DNA: TGCGCCAGCAGCCCCTGGACAGGGGTCGGGTATGGCTACACCTTC; CDR3: CASSPWTGVGYGYTF
V: TRBV20-1; size: .; J: TRBJ2-1; D: TRBD2; DNA: TGCAGTGCTAGTAGCGGGGGGAACAATGAGCAGTTCTTC; CDR3: CSASSGGNNEQFF
V: TRBV28; size: .; J: TRBJ1-6; D: TRBD1; DNA: TGTGCCAGCACCTGGACAGGGGTGAATTCACCCCTCCACTTT; CDR3: CASTWTGVNSPLHF
V: TRBV6-5; size: few; J: TRBJ1-6; D: .; DNA: TGTGCCAGCAGTTTGACAGAAAGCTCCTATAATTCACCCCTCCACTTT; CDR3: CASSLTESSYNSPLHF
V: TRBV29-1; size: .; J: TRBJ2-2; D: .; DNA: TGCAGCGTTGCGGGGTCGCACACCGGGGAGCTGTTTTTT; CDR3: CSVAGSHTGELFF
V: TRBV5-4; size: .; J: TRBJ2-3; D: TRBD2; DNA: TGTGCCAGCAGCTTCGGTAGCGGGGACCGCACAGATACGCAGTATTTT; CDR3: CASSFGSGDRTDTQYF
V: TRBV10-1; size: .; J: TRBJ2-2; D: TRBD2; DNA: TGCGCCAGCTCCCGCGGACGGGGGGGCCTCGGAACCGGGGAGCTGTTTTTT; CDR3: CASSRGRGGLGTGELFF
V: TRBV28; size: .; J: TRBJ1-1; D: .; DNA: TGTGCCAGCAGTTTATTCACAGGGAAAAACACTGAAGCTTTCTTT; CDR3: CASSLFTGKNTEAFF
V: TRBV29-1; size: few; J: TRBJ1-2; D: TRBD1; DNA: TGCAGCGCCCGGGACAGCCTTAACTATGGCTACACCTTC; CDR3: CSARDSLNYGYTF
V: TRBV6-5; size: many; J: TRBJ2-2; D: TRBD2; DNA: TGTGCCAGCAGTCAGGGACTAGCGGACACCGGGGAGCTGTTTTTT; CDR3: CASSQGLADTGELFF
V: TRBV10-3; size: few; J: TRBJ1-5; D: TRBD1; DNA: TGTGCCACCCAAGATGGGGACAGCGGGAGCAATCAGCCCCAGCATTTT; CDR3: CATQDGDSGSNQPQHF
V: TRBV5-4; size: .; J: TRBJ1-2; D: .; DNA: TGTGCCAGCAGCTTGGTTTCAAATAACTATGGCTACACCTTC; CDR3: CASSLVSNNYGYTF
V: TRBV7-2; size: .; J: TRBJ1-1; D: TRBD1; DNA: TGTGCCAGCAGCTCCACCGGGACAGTCACTGAAGCTTTCTTT; CDR3: CASSSTGTVTEAFF
V: TRBV11-2; size: .; J: TRBJ2-1; D: .; DNA: TGTGCCAGCACCCTGGGGGCGAGCTCCTACAATGAGCAGTTCTTC; CDR3: CASTLGASSYNEQFF
V: TRBV19; size: .; J: TRBJ1-1; D: TRBD1; DNA: TGTGCCATCCGAAAGGGACAGGGGGCTAGCACTGAAGCTTTCTTT; CDR3: CAIRKGQGASTEAFF
V: TRBV2; size: .; J: TRBJ2-7; D: TRBD2; DNA: TGTGCCAGCAGTCTGGGACTAGCGGGAGTCGGCGAGCAGTACTTC; CDR3: CASSLGLAGVGEQYF
V: TRBV7-8; size: .; J: TRBJ2-5; D: TRBD2; DNA: TGTGCCAGCAGCTCCCGACTAGCGGGAGTGAAGGAGACCCAGTACTTC; CDR3: CASSSRLAGVKETQYF
V: TRBV7-6; size: .; J: TRBJ2-5; D: TRBD2; DNA: TGTGCCAGCAGCTTAGGGGGGGAGGGCTTCCAAGAGACCCAGTACTTC; CDR3: CASSLGGEGFQETQYF
V: TRBV7-9; size: .; J: TRBJ2-3; D: .; DNA: TGTGCCAGCAGCTCCCAGGGGGGCTCTTACACAGATACGCAGTATTTT; CDR3: CASSSQGGSYTDTQYF
V: TRBV5-6; size: .; J: TRBJ2-6; D: .; DNA: TGTGCCAGCAGCTTTATCGTGAGCTCTGGGGCCAACGTCCTGACTTTC; CDR3: CASSFIVSSGANVLTF
V: TRBV5-1; size: once; J: TRBJ2-2; D: TRBD1; DNA: TGCGCCAGCAGCTTGGACAGGGGAAACACCGGGGAGCTGTTTTTT; CDR3: CASSLDRGNTGELFF